The T cell receptor (beta chain) under discussion was sequenced for a study of cytomegalovirus exposure and HLA in healthy donors. CDR1 is LNHDA, CDR2 SQIVND, per germline (reference sequence). Trimming at V came to 9 bases and at J to 4 bases, leaving 9 bases not matched to a gene. This CDR3 has 15 amino acids. It was with 60 Vbeta and 13 Jbeta primers that the PCR ran. Here immunoSEQ multiplex PCR was the method, and the copy in TCRdb shows in-frame clones only, minus some. The sample holds 200,000 to 250,000 clones; 80% to 90% are singletons and the top ten take 1%. The clonotype originates from a woman under 30 in good health and CMV-seronegative. Source material: PBMCs. The V call is TRBV19, the J call TRBJ1-5; 10 bases are a match to TRBD1. CDR3: CARSGDRGGNQPQHF. CDR3 coding DNA: TGTGCCAGATCAGGGGACAGGGGAGGTAATCAGCCCCAGCATTTT.